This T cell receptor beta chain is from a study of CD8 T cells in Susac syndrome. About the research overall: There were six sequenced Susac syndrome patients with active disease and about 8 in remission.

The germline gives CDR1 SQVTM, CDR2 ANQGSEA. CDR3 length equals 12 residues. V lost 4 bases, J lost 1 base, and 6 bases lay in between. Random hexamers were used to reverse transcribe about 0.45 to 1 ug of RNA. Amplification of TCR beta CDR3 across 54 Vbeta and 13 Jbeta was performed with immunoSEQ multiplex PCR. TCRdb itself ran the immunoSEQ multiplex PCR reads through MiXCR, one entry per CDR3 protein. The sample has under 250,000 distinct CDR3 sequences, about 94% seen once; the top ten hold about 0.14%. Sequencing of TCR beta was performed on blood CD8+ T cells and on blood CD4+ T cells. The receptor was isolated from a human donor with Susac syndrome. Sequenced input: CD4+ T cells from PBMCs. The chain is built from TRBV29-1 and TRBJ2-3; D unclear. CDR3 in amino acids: CSVVRGTDTQYF. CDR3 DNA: TGCAGCGTTGTTCGGGGCACAGATACGCAGTATTTT.